What follows are 26 T cell receptor beta chains derived from one specimen sequenced in a study of T-cell reconstitution after alpha-beta-depleted transplantation in children. Unique molecular identifiers were incorporated when the TCRbeta library was constructed. MiXCR, run by TCRdb on the PCR reads, gives a single entry per CDR3 protein. The sample records 500,000 to 600,000 distinct CDR3 sequences, approximately 32% being singletons. The sample in question was PBMCs from the stem cell graft donor, obtained from the stem cell graft. These receptors all stem from a human donor who donated a stem cell graft to a child with aplastic anemia.

This clonotype was found a few times. This sequence joins TRBV7-2 and TRBJ2-1; D gene uncertain. Germline loops: CDR1 SGHTA, CDR2 FQGNSA. The CDR3 totals 13 residues. Trimming left V 7 bases short and J 5 bases short, with 12 bases between. The CDR3 DNA sequence: TGTGCCAGCACCTTGGGGTTGGACAATGAGCAGTTCTTC. It translates to CASTLGLDNEQFF.

This clonotype has more than one count but fewer than ten. The chain employs TRBV7-7 and TRBJ2-7; D is unresolved. The CDR3 spans 13 residues. Germline loops: CDR1 SSHAT, CDR2 FNYEAQ (reference sequence). Deletions cut 2 bases from V and 5 bases from J, with 10 bases between. The CDR3 DNA is TGTGCCAGCAGCTTATTTGAACTCCACGAGCAGTACTTC. It encodes CASSLFELHEQYF.

In this sample, this clonotype turned up a few times. This chain links TRBV7-2 with TRBJ2-3, with 9 bases that match TRBD1. Germline V gene sequence: CDR1 SGHTA, CDR2 FQGNSA. The length of the CDR3 is 16 residues. Trimming removed 3 bases from V and 3 bases from J; junction bases left unmatched: 7. Here the CDR3 DNA reads TGTGCCAGCAGCTTCGGGACAGGGCGGGAGACAGATACGCAGTATTTT. Translating gives CASSFGTGRETDTQYF.

This clonotype has at least ten counts. This chain joins TRBV29-1 and TRBJ2-1; perhaps TRBD2 as D (6 bases). CDR3 size: 13 residues. Germline V gene lookup returns CDR1 SQVTM and CDR2 ANQGSEA. V was pared by 5 bases and J by 6 bases, with 14 bases between. The CDR3 DNA reads TGCAGCGTTAGGCGGGGTTGGGGCAATGAGCAGTTCTTC. Translating gives CSVRRGWGNEQFF.

This clonotype was picked up a small number of times. The chain carries TRBV7-2 and TRBJ2-7; TRBD2 agrees at 10 bases. Per germline, CDR1 SGHTA and CDR2 FQGNSA. The CDR3 has 16 amino acids. With V trimmed by 5 bases and J by 0 bases, 7 bases remained unmatched. The CDR3 loop is CASSPDSGGTSYEQYV. For the CDR3, the DNA is TGTGCCAGCAGCCCGGATAGCGGGGGGACCTCCTACGAGCAGTACGTC.

This clonotype was seen a few times. The V gene is TRBV7-2, the J gene TRBJ2-2; the match to TRBD1 covers 8 bases. V shed 0 bases, J shed 3 bases, and the junction held 3 bases outside the gene matches. This CDR3 comprises 16 residues. CDR1 SGHTA and CDR2 FQGNSA come from the germline V gene. CDR3 DNA sequence: TGTGCCAGCAGCTTAGCCGGGACAGGATACACCGGGGAGCTGTTTTTT. This encodes CASSLAGTGYTGELFF.

This chain connects TRBV4-2 to TRBJ2-1; possibly TRBD1 for D (5 bases). This CDR3 contains 20 residues. Germline V gene lookup returns CDR1 LGHNA and CDR2 YNFKEQ. Trimming took off 0 bases at V and 1 base at J, with 22 bases between the two ends. This CDR3 is CASSQDWRSYRRESYNEQFF. CDR3 DNA sequence: TGTGCCAGCAGCCAAGATTGGAGATCTTACAGGCGAGAATCCTACAATGAGCAGTTCTTC.

This chain connects TRBV30 to TRBJ1-3; tentatively, D is TRBD1 (6 bases). The CDR3 runs 14 residues. Trimming removed 8 bases at V and 0 bases at J, with 14 bases between. The V gene's germline CDR1 is GTSNPN and CDR2 SVGIG (reference sequence). The CDR3 sequence is CAARGHNSGNTIYF. The CDR3 DNA reads TGTGCCGCACGGGGACACAACTCTGGAAACACCATATATTTT.

This chain uses TRBV27 with TRBJ2-3; TRBD1 matches 7 bases. This CDR3 spans 12 amino acids. Germline CDR1 reads MNHEY; CDR2 reads SMNVEV (reference sequence). V was pared by 6 bases and J by 7 bases, with 4 bases of the junction left unmatched. CDR3 residues: CASSPDRHTQYF. CDR3 sequence (DNA): TGTGCCAGCAGCCCGGACAGGCATACGCAGTATTTT.

This clonotype showed up just a few times. The V and J genes are TRBV21-1 and TRBJ1-1; TRBD1 is taken as the D call from the table, unchecked against the DNA. TRBV21-1 has pseudogene status. This CDR3 region has 16 residues. The CDR3: CASSSLPGQGDTEAFF. For the CDR3, the DNA is TGTGCCAGCAGCTCGCTCCCCGGACAGGGGGACACTGAAGCTTTCTTT.

About this clonotype itself: Sequence at one end of the junction differs from germline and may be a read error. The chain combines TRBV5-1 with TRBJ2-3; 14 bases map to TRBD2. The germline CDR1 and CDR2 sequences are SGHRS and YFSETQ. This CDR3 has 16 residues. Here the CDR3 DNA reads TGCGCCAGCAGCTTGCAGACTAGCGGGAGGGAAGGTACGCGGTATTTT. It is translated as CASSLQTSGREGTRYF.

The sample holds a few counts of this clonotype. The chain carries TRBV4-3 and TRBJ1-5; weak D call: TRBD1 (6 bases). V gave up 3 bases and J gave up 7 bases, with 19 bases separating them. CDR3 length equals 16 residues. CDR1 is LGHNA and CDR2 is YSLEER in the germline V gene. The CDR3 bases are TGCGCCAGCAGCCAGACCTTTGGGGGCATGGGGCAGCCCCAGCATTTT. It translates to CASSQTFGGMGQPQHF.

The CDR3 nucleotides are TGTGCCAGCAGCCTCGCAGGGGACAACTCCTACAATGAGCAGTTCTTC. It specifies CASSLAGDNSYNEQFF. This sequence joins TRBV5-6 and TRBJ2-1, with D perhaps matching TRBD1 (6 bases). The germline V gene encodes CDR1 SGHDT and CDR2 YYEEEE. The V end was cut by 4 bases, the J end by 0 bases, with 14 bases between. The CDR3 extends over 16 amino acids.

The rearrangement uses TRBV10-3 and TRBJ1-2; TRBD1 matches 10 bases. Germline V gives CDR1 ENHRY, CDR2 SYGVKD. This CDR3 is 17 amino acids long. V was pared by 0 bases and J by 4 bases, with 8 bases of the junction left unmatched. In nucleotides, the CDR3 is TGTGCCATCAGTGAGTCGGGACAGGGGATTCCTAGCTATGGCTACACCTTC. Protein sequence: CAISESGQGIPSYGYTF.

The V gene is TRBV24-1, the J gene TRBJ2-1; TRBD2 matches 7 bases. V shed 1 base, J shed 0 bases, and the junction held 5 bases outside the gene matches. Germline V gene data show CDR1 as KGHDR and CDR2 as SFDVKD. This CDR3 spans 17 amino acids. The CDR3, as DNA: TGTGCCACCAGTGATTTCCCTAGCGGACGCTCCTACAATGAGCAGTTCTTC. This gives the protein CATSDFPSGRSYNEQFF.

The count of this clonotype is one. The rearrangement uses TRBV28 and TRBJ1-2; D remains unclear. The V end lost 5 bases, the J end lost 3 bases, and 16 bases lay between the germline ends. CDR3 length: 15 residues. Germline CDR1 and CDR2: MDHEN and SYDVKM. This chain's CDR3 is CASSASDLGYYGYTF. DNA of the CDR3: TGTGCCAGCAGTGCCTCCGATCTGGGCTACTATGGCTACACCTTC.

This clonotype was observed a handful of times. The rearrangement links TRBV7-2 to TRBJ2-3; 8 bases agree with TRBD2. Germline CDR1 and CDR2: SGHTA and FQGNSA. The V segment lost 4 bases and the J segment 5 bases; nucleotides outside the gene matches: 5. This CDR3 contains 14 residues. CDR3 residues: CASSWGLGRDTQYF. The CDR3 DNA reads TGTGCCAGCAGCTGGGGACTAGGACGAGATACGCAGTATTTT.

V and J are TRBV29-1 and TRBJ2-5, with D unclear. Germline CDR1 SQVTM, CDR2 ANQGSEA. The ends were cut back, 6 bases at V and 4 bases at J, with 9 bases in the middle. The CDR3 covers 11 residues. CDR3 coding DNA: TGCAGCGTCGAGGTAGGAGAGACCCAGTACTTC. Amino acids: CSVEVGETQYF.

This CDR3 is CASSLQTGNGYTF. DNA of the CDR3: TGTGCCAGCAGCTTACAGACAGGGAATGGCTACACCTTC. The rearrangement joins TRBV7-8 to TRBJ1-2; TRBD1 matches 7 bases. Unmatched junction bases numbered 3, after V lost 2 bases and J lost 6 bases. Looked up from germline, CDR1 is SGHVS and CDR2 is FQNEAQ. This CDR3 comprises 13 residues. The full variable domain, rest sourced from reference TRBV7-8 and TRBJ1-2, is GAGVSQSPRYKVAKRGQDVALRCDPISGHVSLFWYQQALGQGPEFLTYFQNEAQLDKSGLPSDRFFAERPEGSVSTLKIQRTQQEDSAVYLCASSLQTGNGYTFGSGTRLTVV.

This clonotype has more than one count but fewer than ten. The rearrangement links TRBV27 to TRBJ1-5, with 8 bases that match TRBD1. CDR3 size: 15 residues. Germline lookup yields CDR1 MNHEY and CDR2 SMNVEV (reference sequence). The junction had 8 bases not matched to a gene; V was cut back by 6 bases and J by 4 bases. The CDR3 DNA follows: TGTGCCAGCAGAACGCAGGGGGCATGGAATCAGCCCCAGCATTTT. Translating it yields CASRTQGAWNQPQHF.

This rearrangement joins TRBV7-2 to TRBJ2-5; D might be TRBD2 (7 bases). This CDR3 spans 16 amino acids. Deletions cut 1 base from V and 5 bases from J, with 17 bases between. Germline V lookup: CDR1 SGHTA, CDR2 FQGNSA. The CDR3 here is CASSLGSRGGGETQYF. The CDR3 coding sequence is TGTGCCAGCAGCTTAGGATCGAGGGGGGGAGGCGAGACCCAGTACTTC. The whole variable domain, filled in from reference TRBV7-2 and TRBJ2-5, reads GAGVSQSPSNKVTEKGKDVELRCDPISGHTALYWYRQSLGQGLEFLIYFQGNSAPDKSGLPSDRFSAERTGGSVSTLTIQRTQQEDSAVYLCASSLGSRGGGETQYFGPGTRLLVL.

This chain joins TRBV29-1 and TRBJ2-7, with D uncertain. The CDR3 is 13 amino acids. Germline CDR1 reads SQVTM; CDR2 reads ANQGSEA. Trimming stripped 7 bases from V and 6 bases from J, with 19 bases between. The CDR3 spells CSGRRRPDGEQYF. The CDR3 DNA reads TGCAGCGGGCGGCGCAGGCCGGACGGCGAGCAGTACTTC.

The table lists this clonotype with a few counts. This sequence joins TRBV20-1 and TRBJ1-3; D possibly corresponds to TRBD1 (6 bases). The CDR3 sequence is 14 residues long. Germline CDR1 DFQATT, CDR2 SNEGSKA (reference sequence). V lost 3 bases, J lost 4 bases, and 13 bases lay in between. Written as DNA, the CDR3 is TGCAGTGCTAGGAGGACAGACGGGGGAAACACCATATATTTT. Its translation: CSARRTDGGNTIYF.

This chain joins TRBV10-3 and TRBJ2-5; 7 bases align to TRBD1. This CDR3 region has 15 residues. The germline gives CDR1 ENHRY, CDR2 SYGVKD. V dropped 0 bases and J dropped 3; count of bases not matched to a gene: 4. CDR3 loop: CAISESRDRKETQYF. The CDR3 nucleotides are TGTGCCATCAGTGAGTCCAGGGACAGAAAAGAGACCCAGTACTTC.

As concerns this clonotype: Because it lacks the conserved phenylalanine or tryptophan at the end, this CDR3 is likely a read error. The genes are TRBV28 and TRBJ2-3, with D possibly TRBD2 on 6 matching bases. There are 15 residues in the CDR3. The V and J ends lost 6 bases and 0 bases respectively, with 13 bases between them. CDR1 is MDHEN and CDR2 is SYDVKM in the germline V gene. The CDR3 DNA reads as TGTGCCAGCAGCCCCCCCGGGGGTAGCACAGATACGCAGTATCTT. It codes for CASSPPGGSTDTQYL.

The rearrangement uses TRBV5-1 and TRBJ2-7; 13 bases fit TRBD2. J was trimmed by 4 bases and V by 7 bases; bases with no gene match: 2. CDR1 and CDR2 (germline): SGHRS, YFSETQ. CDR3 size: 13 residues. DNA for the CDR3: TGCGCCAGCGGGACTAGCGGGACGTACGAGCAGTACTTC. Translated: CASGTSGTYEQYF. The variable domain in full, with the rest retrieved from reference TRBV5-1 and TRBJ2-7, is KAGVTQTPRYLIKTRGQQVTLSCSPISGHRSVSWYQQTPGQGLQFLFEYFSETQRNKGNFPGRFSGRQFSNSRSEMNVSTLELGDSALYLCASGTSGTYEQYFGPGTRLTVT.